This TCR beta chain was sequenced for a study of blood T cells in healthy people across ages. A sample-barcoded 5' primer and a J-beta primer mix were used in a second PCR of about 7 to 12 cycles. One entry per CDR3 protein results from TCRdb running MiXCR on the 5' RACE reads. Here the sample spans roughly 1,800,000 distinct CDR3 sequences, roughly 50% being singletons. Study conclusions and caveats: Donor CMV status was unknown, possibly confounding expanded clonotype changes. A roughly linear fall in TCR beta diversity per million T cells was seen with increasing age.

In germline, CDR1 is MDHEN, CDR2 SYDVKM. The ends lost 9 bases at V and 7 bases at J; junction bases unmatched: 6. This CDR3 comprises 12 residues. For this clonotype: What it binds is unknown.

This chain joins TRBV28 and TRBJ1-5; 7 bases are shared with TRBD1. The specimen sequenced was blood. The TCR originated in a woman aged 40 to 55 in good health. CDR3 sequence (DNA): TGTGCCAGTACAGGGGAGGGACAGCCCCAGCATTTT. It yields the protein CASTGEGQPQHF.